This T cell receptor beta chain was obtained from a study (dated by TCRdb to the mid-2010s). Concerning the study at large: The study set out to test whether tumor-infiltrating Tregs in breast cancer get recruited from blood Tregs or are instead converted in situ from other CD4+ T cell subsets. Broad study findings and their caveats: The validation in the larger cohort was limited to a single TCR beta V-J rearrangement instead of whole repertoires. Tumor-infiltrating Treg TCR alpha and beta sequences overlapped most with tumor naive CD4+ T cells, then with blood naive CD4+ T cells. Tumor memory CD4+ T cell TCR gene usage was found to cluster with blood and lymph node memory CD4+ cells and with lymph node naive CD4+ cells.

The Miltenyi Naive CD4+ T Cell Isolation kit was used to purify naive CD4+ T cells, and CD25 microbeads were used to remove Tregs. Tregs, naive and memory CD4+ T cells from tumor, blood and ipsilateral draining lymph nodes of 5 or 6 breast cancer patients underwent full-length TCR alpha and beta sequencing. Ficoll density gradient centrifugation was used to isolate mononuclear cells from either lymph nodes or 50 to 65 ml of peripheral blood. A purity exceeding 90% was confirmed by FACS for the sorted cell populations. Full-length TCR variable regions were amplified by 5' RACE PCR using constant-region reverse primers, and then by semi-nested PCR using Nested Universal Primer A. The ReliaPrep RNA Cell Miniprep System was used to extract total RNA, which was then reverse transcribed into 5'RACE-ready cDNA with the SMARTer RACE 5'/3' Kit. Multiplex adaptors were used to barcode the full-length TCR alpha and beta libraries, which were then sequenced on an Illumina MiSeq. Processing in the source paper ran as follows. For each of nine subset-tissue groups, sequencing data from the five patients were combined, and the groups were compared by unsupervised clustering of TCR gene usage. The Morisita-Horn index was used to calculate repertoire similarity, with shared sequences weighted by how much each contributed to each repertoire. TCRdb reran the public reads through fastp at Q25 and MiXCR, keeping productive beta chains. Each CDR3 protein appears once, grouped with its most common genes and DNA. It is TCRdb's table, rather than the study itself, that gives the V and J calls and clone size. In this sample the table shows about 50,000 distinct CDR3 sequences, 25% to 30% of which occur a single time. Approximately 2.3% of the sample lies in the top ten.

CDR1 MNHEY and CDR2 SVGAGI are derived from the germline V gene. From V the trimming removes 7 bases and from J it removes 5 bases, while the gene matches leave 7 bases of the junction unaccounted for. Counted from cysteine to phenylalanine, this CDR3 has 13 amino acids. Only CDR3 DNA is held: 39 bases, read in frame from base 1. As for this clonotype: This clone's antigen is unknown. Base quality data are lacking; no much larger clone is found one base away.

This TCR was sampled from a female donor with breast cancer. Recombination connected TRBV6-5 to TRBJ1-2; 7 central nucleotides agree with TRBD1. The sample taken for sequencing was naive CD4+ T cells sorted from blood. Explained via the paper, the cell subset or site label denotes: naive CD4+ T cells, CD4+CD45RA+CD25-. The CDR3 region: CASTHDREYGYTF. The DNA reads TGTGCCAGCACTCATGACAGGGAATATGGCTACACCTTC.